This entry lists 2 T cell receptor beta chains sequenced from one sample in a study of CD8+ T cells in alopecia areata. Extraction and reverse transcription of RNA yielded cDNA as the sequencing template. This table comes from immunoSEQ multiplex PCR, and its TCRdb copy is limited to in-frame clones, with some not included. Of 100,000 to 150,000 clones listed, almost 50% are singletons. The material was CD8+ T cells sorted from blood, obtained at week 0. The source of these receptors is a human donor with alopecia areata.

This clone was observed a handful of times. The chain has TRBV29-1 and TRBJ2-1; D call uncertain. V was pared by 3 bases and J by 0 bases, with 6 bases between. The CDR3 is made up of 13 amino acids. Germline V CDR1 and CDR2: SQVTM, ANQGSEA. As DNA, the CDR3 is TGCAGCGTTGAGGCGAGCTCCTACAATGAGCAGTTCTTC. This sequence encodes CSVEASSYNEQFF.

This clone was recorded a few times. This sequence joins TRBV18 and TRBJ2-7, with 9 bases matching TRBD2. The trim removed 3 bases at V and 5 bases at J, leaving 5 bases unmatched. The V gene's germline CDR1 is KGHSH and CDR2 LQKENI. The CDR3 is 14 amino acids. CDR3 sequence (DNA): TGTGCCAGCTCACCGAGCGGGGGGTTCGACGAGCAGTACTTC. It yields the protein CASSPSGGFDEQYF.